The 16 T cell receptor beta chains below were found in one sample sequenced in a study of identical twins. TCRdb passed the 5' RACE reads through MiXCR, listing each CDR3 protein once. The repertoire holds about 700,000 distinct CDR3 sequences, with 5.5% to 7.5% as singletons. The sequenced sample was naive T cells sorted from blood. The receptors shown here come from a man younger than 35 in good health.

The CDR3 loop is CSVNTMSDRRVYNEQFF. The CDR3 nucleotides are TGCAGCGTAAATACCATGTCAGACAGGAGGGTATACAATGAGCAGTTCTTC. V is TRBV29-1 and J is TRBJ2-1; D tentatively fits TRBD1 or TRBD2 (6 bases each). This CDR3 has 17 residues. V was cut by 6 bases and J by 4 bases, with 25 bases left in between. Germline-derived CDR1 and CDR2 are SQVTM and ANQGSEA.

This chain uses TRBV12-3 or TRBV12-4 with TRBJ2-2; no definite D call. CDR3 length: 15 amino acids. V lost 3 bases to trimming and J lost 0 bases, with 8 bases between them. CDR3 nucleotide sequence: TGTGCCAGCAGTTTCCGGTTCGCGAACACCGGGGAGCTGTTTTTT. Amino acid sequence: CASSFRFANTGELFF.

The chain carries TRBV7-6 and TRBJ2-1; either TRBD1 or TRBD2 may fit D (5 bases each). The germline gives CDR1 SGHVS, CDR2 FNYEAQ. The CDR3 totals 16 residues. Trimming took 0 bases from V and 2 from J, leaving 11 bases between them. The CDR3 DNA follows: TGTGCCAGCAGCTTAGCTAGGGACCCTACCTACAATGAGCAGTTCTTC. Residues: CASSLARDPTYNEQFF.

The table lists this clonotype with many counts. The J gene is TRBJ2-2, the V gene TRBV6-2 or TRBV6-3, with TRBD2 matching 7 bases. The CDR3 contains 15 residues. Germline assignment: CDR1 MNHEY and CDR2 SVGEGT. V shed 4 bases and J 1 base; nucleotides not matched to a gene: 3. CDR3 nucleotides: TGTGCCAGCAGTTCAACTAGCGAGAACACCGGGGAGCTGTTTTTT. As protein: CASSSTSENTGELFF.

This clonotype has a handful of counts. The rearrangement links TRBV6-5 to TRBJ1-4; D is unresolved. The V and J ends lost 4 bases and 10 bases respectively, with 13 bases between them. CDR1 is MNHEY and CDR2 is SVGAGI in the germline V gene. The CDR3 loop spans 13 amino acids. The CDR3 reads CASSWSRTGKLFF. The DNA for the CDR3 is TGTGCCAGCAGTTGGAGCAGAACGGGAAAACTGTTTTTT.

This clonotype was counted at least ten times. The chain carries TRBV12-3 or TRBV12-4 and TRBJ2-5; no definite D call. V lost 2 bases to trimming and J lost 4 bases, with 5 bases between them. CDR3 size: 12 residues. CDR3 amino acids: CASSLLRETQYF. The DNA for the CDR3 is TGTGCCAGCAGTTTACTGCGAGAGACCCAGTACTTC.

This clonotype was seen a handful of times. The CDR3 is CASSYVGRTDTQYF. CDR3 nucleotide sequence: TGTGCCAGCAGCTATGTCGGACGCACAGATACGCAGTATTTT. The chain uses TRBV11-2 and TRBJ2-3; D is ambiguous. There are 14 residues in the CDR3. Trimming shortened V by 4 bases and J by 1 base, and 9 bases separated the two germline ends. Germline V CDR1 and CDR2: SGHAT, FQNNGV.

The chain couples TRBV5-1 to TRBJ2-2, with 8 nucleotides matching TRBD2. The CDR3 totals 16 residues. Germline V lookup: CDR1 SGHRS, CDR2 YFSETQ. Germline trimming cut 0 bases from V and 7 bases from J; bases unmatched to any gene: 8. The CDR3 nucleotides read TGCGCCAGCAGCTTGGGAGGCCCCGGGAGGGTCGGGGAGCTGTTTTTT. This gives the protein CASSLGGPGRVGELFF.

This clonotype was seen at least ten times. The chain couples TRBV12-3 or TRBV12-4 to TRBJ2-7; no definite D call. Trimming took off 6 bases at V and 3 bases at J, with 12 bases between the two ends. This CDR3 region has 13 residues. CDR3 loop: CASSLGPNYEQYF. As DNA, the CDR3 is TGTGCCAGCAGCCTCGGACCCAACTACGAGCAGTACTTC.

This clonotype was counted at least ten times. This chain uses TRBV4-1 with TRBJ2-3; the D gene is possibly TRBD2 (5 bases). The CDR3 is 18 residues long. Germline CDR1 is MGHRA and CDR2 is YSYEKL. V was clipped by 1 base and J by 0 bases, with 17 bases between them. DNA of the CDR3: TGCGCCAGCAGCCAAGGGGCTAGCTTAGCCCCTAGCACAGATACGCAGTATTTT. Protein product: CASSQGASLAPSTDTQYF.

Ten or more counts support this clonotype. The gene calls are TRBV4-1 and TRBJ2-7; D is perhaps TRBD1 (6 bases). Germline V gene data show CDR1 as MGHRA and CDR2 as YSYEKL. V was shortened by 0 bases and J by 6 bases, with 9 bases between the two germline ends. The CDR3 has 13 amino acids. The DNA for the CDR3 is TGCGCCAGCAGCCAAGATGCAGGGGTCGAGCAGTACGTC. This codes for CASSQDAGVEQYV.

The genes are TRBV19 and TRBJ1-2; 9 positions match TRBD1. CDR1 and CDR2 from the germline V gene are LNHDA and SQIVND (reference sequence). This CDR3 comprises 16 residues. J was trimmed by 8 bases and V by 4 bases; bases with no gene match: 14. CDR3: CASSRPGTGWPGGYTF. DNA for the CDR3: TGTGCCAGTAGTAGGCCCGGGACAGGGTGGCCTGGCGGCTACACCTTC.

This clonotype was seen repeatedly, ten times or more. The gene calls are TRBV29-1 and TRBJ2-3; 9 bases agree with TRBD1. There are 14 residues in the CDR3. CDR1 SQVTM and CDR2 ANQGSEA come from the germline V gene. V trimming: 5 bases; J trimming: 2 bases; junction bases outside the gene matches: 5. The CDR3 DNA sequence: TGCAGCGTTTTGGGACAGGGTTCCACAGATACGCAGTATTTT. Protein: CSVLGQGSTDTQYF.

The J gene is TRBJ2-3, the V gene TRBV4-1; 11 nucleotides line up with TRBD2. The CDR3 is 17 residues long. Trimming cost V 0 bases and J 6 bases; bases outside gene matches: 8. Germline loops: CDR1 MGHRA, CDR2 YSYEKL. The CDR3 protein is CASSQEGLAGGPDTQYF. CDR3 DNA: TGCGCCAGCAGCCAAGAAGGGTTAGCGGGAGGGCCGGATACGCAGTATTTT.

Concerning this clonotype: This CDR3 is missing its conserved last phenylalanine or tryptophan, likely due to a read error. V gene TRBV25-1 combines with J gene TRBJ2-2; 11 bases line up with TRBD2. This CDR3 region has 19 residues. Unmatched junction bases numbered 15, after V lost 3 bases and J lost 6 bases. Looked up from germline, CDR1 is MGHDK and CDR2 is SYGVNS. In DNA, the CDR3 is TGTGCCAGCAGTGACTCTCGGCCGGGACTAGCGGACAGGGCCGGGGAGCTGTTTTAT. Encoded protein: CASSDSRPGLADRAGELFY.

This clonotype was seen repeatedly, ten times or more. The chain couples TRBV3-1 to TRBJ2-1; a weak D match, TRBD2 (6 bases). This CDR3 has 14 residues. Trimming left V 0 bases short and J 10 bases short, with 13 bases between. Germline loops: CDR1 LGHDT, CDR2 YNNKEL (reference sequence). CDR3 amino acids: CASSQDPPSDEQFF. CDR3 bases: TGTGCCAGCAGCCAAGACCCCCCTAGCGACGAGCAGTTCTTC.